This T cell receptor (beta chain) was profiled in a study of radiation and T cells in renal cell carcinoma. Specified time point: blood 4 weeks post-SBRT, at nephrectomy. Treatment in this sample: 15 Gy SBRT to primary tumor, nephrectomy 4 weeks later. Blood was sampled at baseline, 2 weeks and 4 weeks after SBRT. Study-wide results and caveats: In blood, top tumor clones expanded by 2 weeks, shrinking by 4.

This CDR3 has 17 amino acids. Germline CDR1 SGHNT, CDR2 YYREEE (reference sequence). V shed 0 bases and J 4 bases; nucleotides not matched to a gene: 6. The data were produced by immunoSEQ multiplex PCR, yet TCRdb's version contains in-frame clones alone and is incomplete. The sample records 90,000 to 100,000 clones, 75% to 85% being singletons. To note about this clone: No antigen is known for it.

The V gene is TRBV5-4, the J gene TRBJ2-1, with TRBD2 matching 11 bases. This receptor was identified in a man aged 55 to 69 with renal cell carcinoma. Sequences were derived from blood, sampled from a patient whose treatment included radiotherapy and nephrectomy. This chain's CDR3 is CASSLGLAGGLYNEQFF. The CDR3 DNA reads as TGTGCCAGCAGCTTGGGTCTAGCGGGAGGACTATACAATGAGCAGTTCTTC.